The 27 T cell receptor beta chains below come from one sample, sequenced in a study of early T cells in non-severe SARS-CoV-2 infection. TCRdb used MiXCR to reprocess the 5' RACE reads, holding one entry per CDR3 protein. The sample shows 80,000 to 95,000 distinct CDR3 sequences, 14% to 15% of them seen only once. The specimen sequenced was whole blood. The receptors shown here come from an adult who was a healthcare worker with PCR-confirmed SARS-CoV-2 infection or an uninfected control (not recorded which).

This chain connects TRBV20-1 to TRBJ2-3; D assignment may be TRBD1 or TRBD2 (5 bases each). Deletions cut 5 bases from V and 1 base from J, with 10 bases between. The CDR3 extends over 13 amino acids. In germline, CDR1 is DFQATT, CDR2 SNEGSKA (reference sequence). CDR3 nucleotide sequence: TGCAGTGCTGGGGACGGACGCACAGATACGCAGTATTTT. It translates to CSAGDGRTDTQYF.

This clonotype was seen at least ten times. The CDR3 DNA follows: TGTGCCAGCAGTGAGACACATTACACTGAAGCTTTCTTT. This encodes CASSETHYTEAFF. The chain is built from TRBV6-1 and TRBJ1-1, with D unresolved. CDR3 size: 13 residues. Germline-derived CDR1 and CDR2 are MNHNS and SASEGT. Trimming took off 3 bases at V and 3 bases at J, with 8 bases between the two ends.

The rearrangement joins TRBV6-5 to TRBJ1-3, with a possible D match to TRBD1 (6 bases). V lost 5 bases and J lost 2, with 10 bases in between. CDR1 and CDR2 from the germline V gene are MNHEY and SVGAGI. There are 14 residues in the CDR3. The CDR3 DNA sequence: TGTGCCAGCAGTCCCACAGGGACTGGAAACACCATATATTTT. Amino acid sequence: CASSPTGTGNTIYF.

The table lists this clonotype with a few counts. The rearrangement links TRBV28 to TRBJ1-3, with 8 positions matching TRBD1. The CDR3 loop spans 14 amino acids. Germline V gene data show CDR1 as MDHEN and CDR2 as SYDVKM. V was pared by 5 bases and J by 5 bases, with 5 bases of the junction left unmatched. The CDR3 reads CASSAGDRRNTIYF. The CDR3 DNA is TGTGCCAGCAGTGCCGGGGACAGGAGAAACACCATATATTTT.

J is TRBJ2-3 and V is TRBV6-5; TRBD2 matches 8 bases. The CDR3 contains 13 residues. The germline CDR1 and CDR2 sequences are MNHEY and SVGAGI. J gave up 2 bases and V 8 bases, and 3 bases lay outside the gene matches. This chain's CDR3 is CASRGGDTDTQYF. CDR3 in DNA: TGTGCCAGCCGGGGGGGGGACACAGATACGCAGTATTTT.

In this sample, this clonotype turned up a few times. CDR3 amino acids: CASSKGQLVEQFF. The CDR3 nucleotides are TGTGCCAGTAGTAAGGGGCAGCTTGTGGAGCAGTTCTTC. V and J are TRBV19 and TRBJ2-1; a possible D gene is TRBD1 (5 bases). Trimming pared 4 bases from V and 10 bases from J, leaving 14 bases between. The CDR3 spans 13 residues. Germline V gene sequence: CDR1 LNHDA, CDR2 SQIVND (reference sequence).

This clonotype was observed a handful of times. The chain's CDR3 is CASSQPGTSISEQFF. In nucleotides, the CDR3 is TGTGCCAGCAGCCAACCCGGGACTAGTATCTCCGAGCAGTTCTTC. V and J are TRBV9 and TRBJ2-1, with 8 bases lining up with TRBD2. Trimming cost V 4 bases and J 10 bases; bases outside gene matches: 13. The germline V gene has CDR1 SGDLS and CDR2 YYNGEE. The CDR3 has 15 residues.

The rearrangement uses TRBV27 and TRBJ1-6; D is ambiguous. The V gene's germline CDR1 is MNHEY and CDR2 SMNVEV (reference sequence). V dropped 3 bases and J dropped 9 bases, with 12 bases sitting between them. The length of the CDR3 is 14 residues. CDR3 loop: CASSFAALGSPLHF. In DNA form, the CDR3 reads TGTGCCAGCAGTTTTGCGGCCTTAGGTTCACCCCTCCACTTT.

This clonotype came up a few times. The chain uses TRBV28 and TRBJ2-1; possibly TRBD1 for D (6 bases). The germline V gene encodes CDR1 MDHEN and CDR2 SYDVKM. The CDR3 contains 15 residues. V was clipped by 7 bases and J by 4 bases, with 17 bases between them. For the CDR3, the DNA is TGTGCCAGCACCACCCAGGACAGAAATTACAATGAGCAGTTCTTC. Residues: CASTTQDRNYNEQFF.

J is TRBJ1-6 and V is TRBV6-5; D is possibly TRBD1 (5 bases). The CDR3 extends over 18 amino acids. CDR1 is MNHEY, CDR2 SVGAGI, per germline. V shed 2 bases and J shed 9 bases, with 23 bases lying between them. The CDR3 region has the DNA TGTGCCAGCAGTTACGACAACACCGGGGCCCCAGTCTCTTCACCCCTCCACTTT. It yields the protein CASSYDNTGAPVSSPLHF.

This clonotype was detected ten times or more. The J gene is TRBJ2-7, the V gene TRBV6-6; 7 bases agree with TRBD1. V dropped 5 bases and J dropped 2; count of bases not matched to a gene: 3. The CDR3 is made up of 13 amino acids. The germline V gene encodes CDR1 MNHNY and CDR2 SVGAGI (reference sequence). The CDR3 region is CASSVQGTYEQYF. The CDR3, as DNA: TGTGCCAGCAGTGTACAGGGGACCTACGAGCAGTACTTC.

This chain connects TRBV7-9 to TRBJ1-1; D might be TRBD1 (5 bases). Germline CDR1 SEHNR, CDR2 FQNEAQ (reference sequence). The length of the CDR3 is 13 residues. V was shortened by 4 bases and J by 7 bases, with 13 bases between the two germline ends. In nucleotides, the CDR3 is TGTGCCAGCAGCTCCGGTGGGGCTAGTGAAGCTTTCTTT. This encodes CASSSGGASEAFF.

V and J are TRBV10-3 and TRBJ1-2, with D hard to call. The V end was cut by 7 bases, the J end by 5 bases, with 17 bases between. Germline V CDR1 and CDR2: ENHRY, SYGVKD. CDR3 length equals 14 residues. The CDR3 DNA reads as TGTGCCATCAAGGAAGGACCGGGTCCTTATGGCTACACCTTC. Translated: CAIKEGPGPYGYTF.

This clonotype was counted many times. The CDR3, as DNA: TGTGCCAGCTCCGGGACAGGATATGAAAAACTGTTTTTT. Amino acids: CASSGTGYEKLFF. This sequence joins TRBV19 and TRBJ1-4, with TRBD1 matching 8 bases. Germline trimming cut 9 bases from V and 6 bases from J; bases unmatched to any gene: 6. This CDR3 has 13 amino acids. Per germline, CDR1 LNHDA and CDR2 SQIVND (reference sequence).

The rearrangement uses TRBV12-3 or TRBV12-4 and TRBJ2-2; D is tentatively TRBD1 or TRBD2 (5 bases each). V dropped 6 bases and J dropped 7 bases, with 15 bases sitting between them. The CDR3 loop spans 14 amino acids. DNA for the CDR3: TGTGCCAGCAGACCCGGGACGAGTAACGGGGAGCTGTTTTTT. Its protein product is CASRPGTSNGELFF.

This clonotype was recorded a few times. V is TRBV7-6 and J is TRBJ2-1, with D hard to call. This CDR3 spans 14 amino acids. V was clipped by 2 bases and J by 0 bases, with 5 bases between them. Germline V gives CDR1 SGHVS, CDR2 FNYEAQ. This CDR3 reads CASSLSSSYNEQFF. CDR3 nucleotides: TGTGCCAGCAGCTTATCAAGCTCCTACAATGAGCAGTTCTTC. The full variable domain, in which reference TRBV7-6 and TRBJ2-1 provide the parts outside the CDR3, is GAGVSQSPRYKVTKRGQDVALRCDPISGHVSLYWYRQALGQGPEFLTYFNYEAQQDKSGLPNDRFSAERPEGSISTLTIQRTEQRDSAMYRCASSLSSSYNEQFFGPGTRLTVL.

This clonotype was detected only a few times. This chain uses TRBV6-1 with TRBJ1-3; D call uncertain. From germline, CDR1 is MNHNS and CDR2 SASEGT. The CDR3 sequence is 12 residues long. Between the trimmed V and J ends, which lost 6 bases and 3 bases, there was a span of 6 bases. CDR3 region: CASRSSGNTIYF. As DNA, the CDR3 is TGTGCCAGCAGGTCGAGTGGAAACACCATATATTTT.

In its sample, this clonotype was seen many times. The chain combines TRBV7-3 with TRBJ2-2, with D possibly called TRBD1 or TRBD2 (5 bases each). This CDR3 spans 18 amino acids. Trimming cost V 4 bases and J 2 bases, with 20 bases left between them. Looked up from germline, CDR1 is SGHTA and CDR2 is FQGTGA. The CDR3 sequence: CASSSPSSGTTNTGELFF. The CDR3 nucleotides read TGTGCCAGCAGCTCGCCTTCGTCGGGGACGACAAACACCGGGGAGCTGTTTTTT.

The rearrangement joins TRBV5-4 to TRBJ1-2; 7 bases fit TRBD1. Losses at the gene ends were 3 bases for V and 4 bases for J; bases not matched to a gene: 12. CDR1 SGHNT and CDR2 YYREEE come from the germline V gene (reference sequence). The CDR3 runs to 16 residues. Here the CDR3 reads CASSSGRGTEGYGYTF. Here the CDR3 DNA reads TGTGCCAGCAGCTCAGGCAGGGGGACGGAAGGCTATGGCTACACCTTC.

This clonotype was found a few times. CDR3 residues: CASRDPGPAIGELFF. Written as DNA, the CDR3 is TGTGCCAGCAGAGACCCGGGCCCCGCCATCGGGGAGCTGTTTTTT. V is TRBV11-2 and J is TRBJ2-2; D gene uncertain. Germline-derived CDR1 and CDR2 are SGHAT and FQNNGV. Between the trimmed V and J ends, which lost 6 bases and 7 bases, there was a span of 18 bases. The CDR3 spans 15 residues.

This clonotype has only a few counts. V is TRBV18 and J is TRBJ2-7, with D possibly TRBD1 on 6 matching bases. Germline-derived CDR1 and CDR2 are KGHSH and LQKENI. Between the trimmed V and J ends, which lost 3 bases and 0 bases, there was a span of 12 bases. There are 15 residues in the CDR3. CDR3 residues: CASSPARDTSYEQYF. The CDR3 nucleotides are TGTGCCAGCTCACCCGCCCGGGACACCTCCTACGAGCAGTACTTC.

The table lists this clonotype with a count of one. The chain joins TRBV28 to TRBJ2-2, with D unclear. This CDR3 is built from 9 residues. Germline V CDR1 and CDR2: MDHEN, SYDVKM. Trimming pared 10 bases from V and 7 bases from J, leaving 4 bases between. DNA for the CDR3: TGTGCCATCCACGGGGAGCTGTTTTTT. Encoded protein: CAIHGELFF.

The chain recombines TRBV7-3 with TRBJ2-4; D possibly corresponds to TRBD2 (5 bases). Trimming removed 4 bases at V and 2 bases at J, with 9 bases between. In germline, CDR1 is SGHTA, CDR2 FQGTGA. The CDR3 has 14 residues. As DNA, the CDR3 is TGTGCCAGCAGCTCTGCCGGGACCAAAAACATTCAGTACTTC. Translated, it gives CASSSAGTKNIQYF.

The J gene is TRBJ2-1, the V gene TRBV11-3; TRBD1 aligns across 8 bases. Germline values: CDR1 SGHNT, CDR2 YENEEA. The CDR3 runs to 16 residues. V lost 5 bases to trimming and J lost 1 base; unmatched junction nucleotides: 7. The DNA for the CDR3 is TGTGCCAGCAGCGATCGGAGGACAGGGTCCTACAATGAGCAGTTCTTC. Protein: CASSDRRTGSYNEQFF.

This clonotype was seen at least ten times. This chain links TRBV5-6 with TRBJ2-1; 12 bases are a match to TRBD2. Germline V lookup: CDR1 SGHDT, CDR2 YYEEEE. The CDR3 length is 16 residues. V gave up 4 bases and J gave up 3 bases; unmatched junction bases: 5. Written as DNA, the CDR3 is TGTGCCAGCAGCCCACTAGCGGGGGGCCTCTACAATGAGCAGTTCTTC. This codes for CASSPLAGGLYNEQFF.

This clonotype was counted only a few times. The CDR3: CSAREGTPSYNEQFF. DNA of the CDR3: TGCAGTGCTAGAGAAGGGACTCCCTCCTACAATGAGCAGTTCTTC. This chain connects TRBV20-1 to TRBJ2-1; D is possibly TRBD2 (6 bases). Per the germline V gene, CDR1 is DFQATT and CDR2 is SNEGSKA (reference sequence). Trimming took off 0 bases at V and 0 bases at J, with 9 bases between the two ends. The CDR3 is 15 residues long.

The chain carries TRBV20-1 and TRBJ1-2, with TRBD1 matching over 9 bases. After removal of 5 bases from V and 8 bases from J, the junction contained 9 bases not matched to a gene. The CDR3 is 13 residues long. Germline values: CDR1 DFQATT, CDR2 SNEGSKA (reference sequence). The CDR3 reads CSARQQGAKGYTF. CDR3 DNA: TGCAGTGCTCGGCAACAGGGGGCTAAGGGCTACACCTTC.